Given below is one T cell receptor beta chain in context. Each gene name is a mouse one. The read ends 1 residue before the CDR3 terminus; that terminus is restored from the germline J gene. Repertoires were generated with immunoSEQ multiplex PCR, while TCRdb's copy carries only in-frame clones and drops some. The sample includes around 7,300 clones, roughly half of them seen just once. Regarding time point: mouse harvest day 7 after allogeneic transplant. Tail vein injection delivered 10^7 T-cell-depleted bone marrow cells and 10^6 splenic CD5+ T cells. The data belong to a study of tissue T cells after allogeneic stem cell transplantation. The CDR3 is 14 amino acids. V lost 6 bases, J lost 7 bases, and 6 bases stayed unmatched. Germline CDR1 reads SNHLY; CDR2 reads FYNGKV (reference sequence).

This sequence was found in a female BALB/c mouse given C57BL/6 T cells with graft-versus-host disease after an allogeneic hematopoietic cell transplant. This chain connects TRBV3 to TRBJ2-1; 10 bases are shared with TRBD1. The specimen was gut tissue. The CDR3: CASRRDRGEAEQFF. The CDR3 bases that were read are TGTGCCAGCAGACGGGACAGGGGAGAGGCTGAGCAGTTC. The variable domain in full, with the rest retrieved from reference TRBV3 and TRBJ2-1, is GPKVLQIPSHQIIDMGQMVTLNCDPVSNHLYFYWYKQILGQQMEFLVNFYNGKVMEKSKLFKDQFSVERPDGSYFTLKIQPTALEDSAVYFCASRRDRGEAEQFFGPGTRLTVL.